This T cell receptor (beta chain) was obtained from a study of T cells after yellow fever vaccination. Study-wide points: Weaker overall was a secondary response that nonetheless peaked faster, on day 5 versus 15.

Generation of TCR cDNA used 5'RACE template switching (which added a universal primer site and UMIs). In TCRdb, the 5' RACE reads were re-called with MiXCR into one record per CDR3 protein. Of tens of thousands of distinct CDR3 sequences in the sample, 5% to 6% were seen once. The CDR3 has 12 amino acids. The V gene lost 1 base and the J gene lost 7 bases, with 5 bases spanning the gap. This clonotype was seen at least ten times. The J gene is TRBJ2-1, the V gene TRBV12-3 or TRBV12-4; D uncertain. Specimen: PBMCs, either bulk or a sorted T-cell subset (CD4+, CD8+, memory, or dextramer-sorted; not recorded which), collected 15 days after the yellow fever booster vaccination. The clonotype originates from a man aged 25 to 40 who received the YFV17D yellow fever vaccine. The CDR3 DNA is TGTGCCAGCAGTTTAGATGTAAATGAGCAGTTCTTC. Encoded protein: CASSLDVNEQFF.